Sequencing of this T cell receptor (beta chain) was carried out in a study of blood T cell repertoires in COVID-19. Turning to the study itself: There were acute and convalescent COVID-19 samples, and they came from the United States, Italy and Spain. Nucleic acid was either cDNA or gDNA, and it came from T cells, B-cell-depleted T cells, or PBMCs.

Authors' data handling: By means of reference gene primer amplification, nucleated cell counts were estimated. Repertoires were generated with immunoSEQ multiplex PCR, while TCRdb's copy carries only in-frame clones and drops some. The V and J calls and the clone size are those of that table, but D and trimming were determined from the DNA. The sample shows hundreds of thousands of clones, approximately 80% of them seen only once. Trimming took off 5 bases at V and 7 bases at J, with 23 bases between the two ends. The CDR3 spans 16 residues. Germline CDR1 ENHRY, CDR2 SYGVKD. The J gene is TRBJ1-1, the V gene TRBV10-3; D is perhaps TRBD1 (6 bases). What was sequenced was peripheral blood. This receptor was obtained from a man older than 75 with acute or convalescent COVID-19. This chain's CDR3 is CAISYRQEGAAFEAFF. The CDR3 DNA reads as TGTGCCATCAGTTACCGACAGGAAGGGGCGGCCTTTGAAGCTTTCTTT.